This T cell receptor beta chain is from a study of cytomegalovirus exposure and HLA in healthy donors. As for the study in general: HLA-typed donors were the source of 80 million to 90 million unique TCRs, which an early data release held.

Despite likely unrecorded immune exposures, the donors were nominally healthy at the time of sampling. Both 60 Vbeta primers and 13 Jbeta primers went into the PCR. Produced via immunoSEQ multiplex PCR; TCRdb's table is partial and in-frame only. This repertoire shows approximately 100,000 clones, approximately 80% found once; its top ten account for 4.5% to 5%. The CDR3 extends over 15 amino acids. The germline gives CDR1 KGHSH, CDR2 LQKENI. Unmatched junction bases numbered 4, after V lost 4 bases and J lost 1 base. This chain connects TRBV18 to TRBJ1-1, with 9 bases fitting TRBD1. Sequenced sample: PBMCs. This TCR was recovered from a woman aged 40 to 50 in good health and CMV-seronegative. Here the CDR3 DNA reads TGTGCCAGCTCACTCGGACAGGGGTGGAACACTGAAGCTTTCTTT. Translated: CASSLGQGWNTEAFF.